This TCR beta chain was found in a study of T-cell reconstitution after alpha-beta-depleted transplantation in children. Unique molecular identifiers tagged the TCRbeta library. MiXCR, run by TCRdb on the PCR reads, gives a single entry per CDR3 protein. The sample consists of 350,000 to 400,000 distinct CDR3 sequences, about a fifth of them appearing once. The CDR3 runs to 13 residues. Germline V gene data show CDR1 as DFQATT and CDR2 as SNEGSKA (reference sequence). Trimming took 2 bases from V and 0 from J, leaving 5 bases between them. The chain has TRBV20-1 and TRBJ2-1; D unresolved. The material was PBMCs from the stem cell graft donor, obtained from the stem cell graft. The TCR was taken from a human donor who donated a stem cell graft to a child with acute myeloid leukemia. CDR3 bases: TGCAGTGCTAGATTCAGCTCCTACAATGAGCAGTTCTTC. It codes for CSARFSSYNEQFF.